The clone carrying this TCR beta chain is medium-sized by frequency. Its antigen is still unknown. The read ends 3 residues before the CDR3 terminus; that terminus is restored from the germline J gene. The data are from a study of T cells in women clearing cervical HPV infection. Study context: Case blood was drawn a median about 150 days after lesion detection. Study conclusions and caveats: T-cell numbers per sample were unknown and may explain richness differences.

Average input was roughly 1,200 ng genomic DNA for immunoSEQ TCR beta CDR3 amplification. Profiling relied on immunoSEQ multiplex PCR, and the TCRdb table lists in-frame clones only, not all of them. This listing includes 25,000 to 35,000 clones. The CDR3 sequence is 13 residues long. V was pared by 0 bases and J by 3 bases, with 4 bases between. Germline CDR1 KGHSH, CDR2 LQKENI. This clonotype originated in a woman between 18 and 70 years old with a cervical HPV16 infection that either progressed to CIN3+ or cleared (not recorded which). The rearrangement uses TRBV18 and TRBJ2-3; D is ambiguous. Sequencing used blood buffy coat. Partial CDR3 DNA: TGTGCCAGCTCACCACCTCTTACAGATACG. As protein: CASSPPLTDT. The entire CDR3 sequence reads CASSPPLTDTQYF.